These 27 T cell receptor beta chains share one sample of origin, sequenced in a study of T cells in Graves' hyperthyroidism and ophthalmopathy. From RNA transcripts, TCR beta CDR3 regions were amplified. Carried out on the TCR CDR3, a first-round RT-PCR used the HTBI primer set. TCRdb reprocessed the multiplex PCR reads via MiXCR and lists one record per CDR3 protein. The repertoire holds about 570,000 distinct CDR3 sequences, with more than 45% as singletons. The sequenced material came from peripheral blood or thyroid tissue (not recorded which). Every receptor here comes from an adult woman with Graves' disease, either hyperthyroidism or ophthalmopathy (not recorded which).

This chain joins TRBV4-2 and TRBJ2-7, with 12 positions matching TRBD2. Germline V gene lookup returns CDR1 LGHNA and CDR2 YNFKEQ. This CDR3 is 16 amino acids long. Unmatched junction bases numbered 10, after V lost 4 bases and J lost 6 bases. CDR3 DNA: TGTGCCAGCAGCCTGACTAGCGGGAGACCCGGGGGCGAGCAGTACTTC. This encodes CASSLTSGRPGGEQYF.

This clonotype has just a few counts. The CDR3 sequence: CASSPTGGGARSGNTIYF. CDR3 bases: TGTGCCAGCAGCCCTACAGGCGGTGGGGCTCGCTCTGGAAACACCATATATTTT. The J gene is TRBJ1-3, the V gene TRBV7-2; D is perhaps TRBD1 (5 bases). V dropped 5 bases and J dropped 0 bases, with 20 bases sitting between them. This CDR3 contains 18 residues. In germline, CDR1 is SGHTA, CDR2 FQGNSA.

The rearrangement uses TRBV10-3 and TRBJ1-1; D is unclear. From germline, CDR1 is ENHRY and CDR2 SYGVKD. This CDR3 has 14 amino acids. V was cut by 6 bases and J by 6 bases, with 17 bases left in between. CDR3 amino acids: CAISQASTYPEAFF. The CDR3 DNA reads as TGTGCCATCAGCCAGGCTTCCACTTACCCTGAAGCTTTCTTT.

J is TRBJ2-3 and V is TRBV10-3; perhaps D is TRBD1 or TRBD2 (5 bases each). V was pared by 6 bases and J by 1 base, with 17 bases between. This CDR3 contains 16 residues. Germline CDR1 and CDR2: ENHRY and SYGVKD. CDR3 sequence (DNA): TGTGCCATCAGCGGGGCTGGACGGAGTGGCACAGATACGCAGTATTTT. Protein product: CAISGAGRSGTDTQYF.

The V call is TRBV4-1, the J call TRBJ2-5; 13 bases are shared with TRBD2. CDR3 length: 16 residues. The junction had 5 bases not matched to a gene; V was cut back by 2 bases and J by 5 bases. Per the germline V gene, CDR1 is MGHRA and CDR2 is YSYEKL. The CDR3 sequence: CASSQPGLAGSETQYF. The CDR3 nucleotides are TGCGCCAGCAGCCAACCGGGACTAGCGGGAAGTGAGACCCAGTACTTC.

The chain couples TRBV20-1 to TRBJ2-5, with 15 bases lining up with TRBD2. Germline CDR1 is DFQATT and CDR2 is SNEGSKA (reference sequence). CDR3 length equals 16 residues. Trimming at V came to 4 bases and at J to 4 bases, leaving 7 bases not matched to a gene. CDR3 protein: CSAKGLAGGGGETQYF. CDR3 coding DNA: TGCAGTGCTAAGGGACTAGCGGGAGGTGGGGGAGAGACCCAGTACTTC.

About this clonotype itself: One end of the junction varies from germline; a read error may be responsible. The CDR3 region has the DNA TGTGCCAGCAGTTACGGTTGGAGAACTGAAGCTTCCTTT. Translating gives CASSYGWRTEASF. V is TRBV6-5 and J is TRBJ1-1; D not resolved. CDR1 MNHEY and CDR2 SVGAGI come from the germline V gene. The CDR3 spans 13 residues.

The sample holds many counts of this clonotype. J is TRBJ1-1 and V is TRBV7-9; possible D gene TRBD1, 5 bases. V lost 3 bases and J lost 6, with 11 bases in between. CDR1 and CDR2 from the germline V gene are SEHNR and FQNEAQ (reference sequence). This CDR3 contains 13 residues. For the CDR3, the DNA is TGTGCCAGCAGCTTCGGGGCCGCCGCTGAAGCTTTCTTT. Amino acids: CASSFGAAAEAFF.

In its sample, this clonotype was seen a few times. The V and J genes are TRBV20-1 and TRBJ1-5, with a weak D call TRBD1 (6 bases). Germline V gene lookup returns CDR1 DFQATT and CDR2 SNEGSKA (reference sequence). Trimming removed 5 bases at V and 2 bases at J, with 16 bases between. The CDR3 totals 15 residues. This CDR3 is CSADTGLRGNQPQHF. The DNA for the CDR3 is TGCAGTGCTGATACAGGGCTAAGAGGCAATCAGCCCCAGCATTTT.

V and J are TRBV5-1 and TRBJ2-7; 7 nucleotides agree with TRBD1. The germline V gene has CDR1 SGHRS and CDR2 YFSETQ. V lost 4 bases and J lost 7; bases outside the gene matches: 14. The CDR3 is made up of 15 amino acids. In DNA, the CDR3 is TGCGCCAGCAGCGTCGGGACAGAACCCGAGAAGGAGCAGTACTTC. Translating gives CASSVGTEPEKEQYF.

The chain links TRBV6-5 to TRBJ2-2, with a weak D call TRBD1 (5 bases). Germline V gene data show CDR1 as MNHEY and CDR2 as SVGAGI. V was trimmed by 10 bases and J by 7 bases, leaving 16 bases between them. The CDR3 consists of 13 residues. As DNA, the CDR3 is TGTGCCACGCATTACGACAGACTCGGGGAGCTGTTTTTT. Its protein is CATHYDRLGELFF.

This clonotype occurred many times. The junction and the germline gene differ at one end; a read error may be behind it. This chain uses TRBV7-3 with TRBJ1-2; D is unclear. Germline CDR1 is SGHTA and CDR2 is FQGTGA. The CDR3 length is 15 residues. DNA of the CDR3: TGTGCCAGCAGCTTAGGCCGAGGGTCTGGTCCAACTGGGCCCTTC. Encoded protein: CASSLGRGSGPTGPF.

In its sample, this clonotype was seen many times. This chain uses TRBV7-9 with TRBJ1-1; 9 bases match TRBD1. V was pared by 11 bases and J by 0 bases, with 7 bases of the junction left unmatched. The germline gives CDR1 SEHNR, CDR2 FQNEAQ (reference sequence). This CDR3 comprises 14 residues. The CDR3 region has the DNA TGTGCCGGGGGGACAGGGCTTATGAACACTGAAGCTTTCTTT. Encoded protein: CAGGTGLMNTEAFF.

This chain joins TRBV24-1 and TRBJ2-5; perhaps TRBD2 as D (7 bases). Germline V gene data show CDR1 as KGHDR and CDR2 as SFDVKD. Trimming stripped 4 bases from V and 5 bases from J, with 22 bases between. The CDR3 has 17 residues. In DNA, the CDR3 is TGTGCCACCAGTGACCGACGTTCCGGGGGGCTTGTGGAGACCCAGTACTTC. Its protein is CATSDRRSGGLVETQYF.

The chain recombines TRBV11-1 with TRBJ2-5; TRBD2 matches at 11 bases. Trimming at V came to 0 bases and at J to 6 bases, leaving 9 bases not matched to a gene. Germline loops: CDR1 SGHAT, CDR2 FQDESV (reference sequence). The CDR3 has 17 residues. CDR3 residues: CASSLAVIAGGPKTQYF. CDR3 DNA sequence: TGTGCCAGCAGCTTAGCGGTGATAGCGGGAGGGCCGAAGACCCAGTACTTC.

V and J are TRBV10-3 and TRBJ2-7; 7 bases map to TRBD1. V lost 6 bases and J lost 11; bases outside the gene matches: 10. The CDR3 runs to 12 residues. Germline CDR1 reads ENHRY; CDR2 reads SYGVKD. The DNA for the CDR3 is TGTGCCATCAGCCTCTCCCCTACAGGGGAGTACTTC. It codes for CAISLSPTGEYF.

The chain carries TRBV13 and TRBJ2-2; 7 nucleotides agree with TRBD1. The J segment lost 0 bases and the V segment lost 9 bases, leaving 4 bases of the junction unmatched. The CDR3 length is 14 residues. CDR1 PRHDT and CDR2 FYEKMQ come from the germline V gene (reference sequence). DNA for the CDR3: TGTGCCAGTGGGACAGTCGCGAACACCGGGGAGCTGTTTTTT. This codes for CASGTVANTGELFF. The entire variable domain, with the rest obtained from reference TRBV13 and TRBJ2-2, is as follows: AAGVIQSPRHLIKEKRETATLKCYPIPRHDTVYWYQQGPGQDPQFLISFYEKMQSDKGSIPDRFSAQQFSDYHSELNMSSLELGDSALYFCASGTVANTGELFFGEGSRLTVL.

For this clonotype: As the CDR3 is not closed by the conserved phenylalanine or tryptophan, this likely results from a read error. J is TRBJ2-7 and V is TRBV6-1; D may be TRBD1 (5 bases). From germline, CDR1 is MNHNS and CDR2 SASEGT. V was shortened by 6 bases and J by 7 bases, with 10 bases between the two germline ends. CDR3 length: 11 residues. CDR3 amino acids: CASSTRTEQYL. As DNA, the CDR3 is TGTGCCAGCAGCACCAGGACAGAGCAGTACCTC.

V usage is TRBV7-9 and J usage is TRBJ2-7, with a tentative D call TRBD2 (6 bases). This CDR3 has 14 residues. V shed 2 bases and J shed 3 bases, with 11 bases lying between them. Germline V lookup: CDR1 SEHNR, CDR2 FQNEAQ (reference sequence). The CDR3 DNA reads as TGTGCCAGCAGCTTAATGGAGGGGATCTACGAGCAGTACTTC. Its protein product is CASSLMEGIYEQYF.

This chain uses TRBV2 with TRBJ1-1; 9 nucleotides agree with TRBD1. This CDR3 is built from 13 residues. The V gene's germline CDR1 is SNHLY and CDR2 FYNNEI. Trimming took 9 bases from V and 2 from J; bases not matched to a gene: 4. The CDR3 region is CARRGQGNTEAFF. The CDR3 coding sequence is TGTGCCAGACGGGGACAGGGAAACACTGAAGCTTTCTTT. The whole variable domain, filled in from reference TRBV2 and TRBJ1-1, reads EPEVTQTPSHQVTQMGQEVILRCVPISNHLYFYWYRQILGQKVEFLVSFYNNEISEKSEIFDDQFSVERPDGSNFTLKIRSTKLEDSAMYFCARRGQGNTEAFFGQGTRLTVV.

The chain links TRBV18 to TRBJ1-1, with no clear D. The CDR3 consists of 11 residues. The V gene lost 3 bases and the J gene lost 4 bases, with 3 bases spanning the gap. Germline CDR1 and CDR2: KGHSH and LQKENI. CDR3 residues: CASSPVTEAFF. In DNA form, the CDR3 reads TGTGCCAGCTCACCCGTCACTGAAGCTTTCTTT.

A word on this clonotype: One end of the junction does not line up with germline, which may come from a read error. The chain recombines TRBV7-7 with TRBJ2-5; 13 nucleotides agree with TRBD2. This CDR3 contains 17 residues. Germline CDR1 and CDR2: SSHAT and FNYEAQ (reference sequence). The DNA for the CDR3 is TGTGCTAGCAGCTTCACAGGACTAGCGGGAGATGGAGAGACCCAGTACTTC. Translation: CASSFTGLAGDGETQYF.

This clonotype was found many times. V and J are TRBV12-3 or TRBV12-4 and TRBJ2-7, with a tentative D call TRBD2 (6 bases). V lost 6 bases to trimming and J lost 5 bases, with 11 bases between them. This CDR3 has 12 residues. CDR3 nucleotide sequence: TGTGCCAGCAGGGGGGAGCGGGACGAGCAGTACTTC. As protein: CASRGERDEQYF.

This clonotype was counted at least ten times. The rearrangement links TRBV12-3 or TRBV12-4 to TRBJ2-2; 11 bases agree with TRBD2. V shed 6 bases, J shed 3 bases, and the junction held 15 bases outside the gene matches. The CDR3 consists of 19 residues. The CDR3 sequence is CASSPAGLAGGPYTGELFF. The DNA for the CDR3 is TGTGCCAGCAGCCCAGCAGGGCTAGCGGGAGGCCCCTACACCGGGGAGCTGTTTTTT.

This clonotype was detected only a few times. The chain carries TRBV27 and TRBJ2-7; 15 positions match TRBD2. The germline V gene has CDR1 MNHEY and CDR2 SMNVEV (reference sequence). The CDR3 is 15 residues long. The J segment lost 6 bases and the V segment lost 7 bases, leaving 7 bases of the junction unmatched. This chain's CDR3 is CASIRTSGREGEQYF. CDR3 DNA: TGTGCCAGCATCCGGACTAGCGGGAGGGAGGGCGAGCAGTACTTC.

V usage is TRBV7-9 and J usage is TRBJ1-1, with D tentatively TRBD1 (6 bases). CDR1 is SEHNR, CDR2 FQNEAQ, per germline (reference sequence). The CDR3 runs 14 residues. The V gene lost 5 bases and the J gene lost 3 bases, with 13 bases spanning the gap. CDR3 sequence (DNA): TGTGCCAGCAGCGTACAGGGTTCGGACACTGAAGCTTTCTTT. As protein: CASSVQGSDTEAFF. The whole variable domain, remainder taken from reference TRBV7-9 and TRBJ1-1, is DTGVSQNPRHKITKRGQNVTFRCDPISEHNRLYWYRQTLGQGPEFLTYFQNEAQLEKSRLLSDRFSAERPKGSFSTLEIQRTEQGDSAMYLCASSVQGSDTEAFFGQGTRLTVV.

This clonotype was counted at least ten times. The chain carries TRBV9 and TRBJ1-1; 7 bases match TRBD1. Germline V gives CDR1 SGDLS, CDR2 YYNGEE. V lost 6 bases to trimming and J lost 2 bases; unmatched junction nucleotides: 19. CDR3 size: 18 residues. The CDR3 DNA is TGTGCCAGCACACCCGTCTGGGGGGGGGCAGGGGGAAACACTGAAGCTTTCTTT. This sequence encodes CASTPVWGGAGGNTEAFF.